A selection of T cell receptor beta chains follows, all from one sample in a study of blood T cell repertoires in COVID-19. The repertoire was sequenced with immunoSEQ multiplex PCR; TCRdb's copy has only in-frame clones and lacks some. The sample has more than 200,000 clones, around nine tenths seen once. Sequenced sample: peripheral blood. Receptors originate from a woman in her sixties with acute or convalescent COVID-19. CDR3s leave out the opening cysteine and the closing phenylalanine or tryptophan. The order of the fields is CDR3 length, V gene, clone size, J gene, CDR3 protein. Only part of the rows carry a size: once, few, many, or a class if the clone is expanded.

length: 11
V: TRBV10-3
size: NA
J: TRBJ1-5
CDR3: AISDSGRQPQH

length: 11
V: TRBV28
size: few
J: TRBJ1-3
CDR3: ASSPGGGNTIY

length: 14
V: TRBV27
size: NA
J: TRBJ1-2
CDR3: ASSLTGSTGGLGYT

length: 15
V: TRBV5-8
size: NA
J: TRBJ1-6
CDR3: ASSLVQGGSYNSPLH

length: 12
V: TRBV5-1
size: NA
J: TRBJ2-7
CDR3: ASRPGTGAYEQY

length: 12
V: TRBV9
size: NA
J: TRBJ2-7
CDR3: ASSADGGAYEQY

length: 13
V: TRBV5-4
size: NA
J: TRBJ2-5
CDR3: ASSTQRDRQETQY

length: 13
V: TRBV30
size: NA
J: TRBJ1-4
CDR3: AWRPGSATNEKLF

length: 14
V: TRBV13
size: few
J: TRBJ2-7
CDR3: ASSLGRGTPSYEQY

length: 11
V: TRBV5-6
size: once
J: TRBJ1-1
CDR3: ASSLTRGTEAF

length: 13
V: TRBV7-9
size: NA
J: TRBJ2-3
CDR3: ASSLYQAITDTQY

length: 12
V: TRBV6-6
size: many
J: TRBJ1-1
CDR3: ASSLTRVETEAF

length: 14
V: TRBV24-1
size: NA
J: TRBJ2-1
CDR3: ATSSPGLAGYGEQF

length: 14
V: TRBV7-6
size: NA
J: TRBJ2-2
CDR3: ASSLNYGTNTGELF

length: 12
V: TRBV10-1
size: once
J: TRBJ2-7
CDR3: ASSADRGSYEQY

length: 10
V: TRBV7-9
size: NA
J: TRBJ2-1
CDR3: ASTRPRGEQF

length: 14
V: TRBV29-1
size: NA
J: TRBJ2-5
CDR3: SVFPGQGRWQETQY

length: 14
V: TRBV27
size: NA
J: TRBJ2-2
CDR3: ASSLRERSNTGELF

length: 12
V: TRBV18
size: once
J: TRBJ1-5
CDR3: ASSTDSINQPQH

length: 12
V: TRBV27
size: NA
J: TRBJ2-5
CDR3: ASSFQGAGETQY

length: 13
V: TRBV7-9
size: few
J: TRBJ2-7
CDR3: ASSSPTGTPYEQY

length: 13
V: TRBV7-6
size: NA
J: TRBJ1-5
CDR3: ASSKFSRGEGSQH

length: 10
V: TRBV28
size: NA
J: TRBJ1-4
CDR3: ASSSNYLKLF

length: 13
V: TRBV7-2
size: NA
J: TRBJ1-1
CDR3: ASSLDRSRSTEAF

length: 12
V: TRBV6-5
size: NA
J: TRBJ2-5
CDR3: ASSPGTGSETQY

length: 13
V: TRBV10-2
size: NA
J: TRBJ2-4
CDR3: ASSESWRAKNIQY

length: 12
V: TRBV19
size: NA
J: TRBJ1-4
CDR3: ASSISATNEKLF

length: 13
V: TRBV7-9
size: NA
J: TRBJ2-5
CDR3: ASSPGQGTRETQY